This is a list of T cell receptor beta chains from one sample in a study of cytomegalovirus exposure and HLA in healthy donors. Only in-frame clones appear in the TCRdb table, and some are missing; sequencing was by immunoSEQ multiplex PCR. Here the sample spans about 280,000 clones, 86% being singletons. Sequenced material: PBMCs. Every receptor here comes from a woman between 18 and 29 years old in good health and CMV-seronegative. Each CDR3 is given with its conserved first and last residue. Each record gives: V gene, D gene, CDR3 length, J gene, clone size, CDR3 protein, CDR3 DNA. The D gene is left open where the match is weak. The listing skips clone size in some rows; elsewhere it reads once, few, many or a size class.

TRBV20-1	-	11	TRBJ2-1	-	CSARPRFEQFF	TGCAGTGCTCGCCCCCGGTTTGAGCAGTTCTTC
TRBV30	-	15	TRBJ1-1	-	CARKKGDGMNTEAFF	TGTGCCCGCAAAAAGGGGGACGGGATGAACACTGAAGCTTTCTTT
TRBV7-8	-	13	TRBJ2-7	-	CASSHPEDYEQYF	TGTGCCAGCAGCCACCCGGAGGACTACGAGCAGTACTTC
TRBV7-7	-	15	TRBJ2-3	-	CASSLGPGGVDTQYF	TGTGCTAGCAGCTTAGGTCCGGGCGGGGTGGATACGCAGTATTTT
TRBV5-6	-	16	TRBJ1-3	few	CASSLGQLHSGNTIYF	TGTGCCAGCAGCTTGGGACAGCTACACTCTGGAAACACCATATATTTT
TRBV2	-	16	TRBJ2-4	-	CASSEDWVGTKNIQYF	TGTGCCAGCAGTGAAGACTGGGTCGGGACCAAAAACATTCAGTACTTC
TRBV5-1	TRBD2	17	TRBJ2-5	-	CASSLGTSGGALQTQYF	TGCGCCAGCAGCTTGGGGACTAGCGGGGGGGCTTTACAGACCCAGTACTTC
TRBV5-1	-	13	TRBJ1-6	-	CASTGTLDSPLHF	TGCGCCAGCACCGGGACACTGGATTCACCCCTCCACTTT
TRBV9	-	15	TRBJ2-3	once	CASSVEGVDTDTQYF	TGTGCCAGCAGCGTAGAAGGGGTTGACACAGATACGCAGTATTTT
TRBV10-3	-	14	TRBJ1-2	-	CAITLTGGVDGYTF	TGTGCCATCACCCTAACCGGGGGGGTCGATGGCTACACCTTC
TRBV7-8	TRBD1	13	TRBJ1-2	once	CASSFRTGYGYTF	TGTGCCAGCAGCTTCAGGACAGGCTATGGCTACACCTTC
TRBV9	TRBD1	14	TRBJ2-1	-	CASSRDSSYNEQFF	TGTGCCAGCAGTCGGGACAGCTCCTACAATGAGCAGTTCTTC
TRBV27	-	16	TRBJ2-5	once	CASSSPSRGVQETQYF	TGTGCCAGCAGTTCACCCTCTCGGGGAGTACAAGAGACCCAGTACTTC
TRBV28	-	12	TRBJ2-7	once	CASTDKAYEQYF	TGTGCCAGTACGGACAAGGCCTACGAGCAGTACTTC
TRBV2	-	14	TRBJ1-2	-	CASSGPGSAYGYTF	TGTGCCAGCAGTGGACCGGGATCCGCCTACGGCTACACCTTC
TRBV5-1	-	15	TRBJ2-7	-	CASSATGTGSYEQYF	TGCGCCAGCAGCGCAACCGGGACTGGCTCCTACGAGCAGTACTTC
TRBV6-4	TRBD2	15	TRBJ2-2	-	CASSSGGVNTGELFF	TGTGCCAGCAGTTCGGGAGGGGTGAACACCGGGGAGCTGTTTTTT
TRBV6-1	TRBD1	15	TRBJ1-5	once	CASWTGPYSNQPQHF	TGTGCCAGTTGGACAGGGCCCTATAGCAATCAGCCCCAGCATTTT
TRBV4-2	-	15	TRBJ1-2	few	CASSQEGTLNYGYTF	TGTGCCAGCAGCCAAGAAGGAACACTAAACTATGGCTACACCTTC
TRBV5-1	-	14	TRBJ2-3	-	CASSLPNPTDTQYF	TGCGCCAGCAGCCTGCCTAATCCAACAGATACGCAGTATTTT
TRBV30	TRBD1	12	TRBJ2-3	-	CACGQGRDTQYF	TGTGCCTGCGGACAGGGGAGAGATACGCAGTATTTT
TRBV6-5	-	12	TRBJ2-7	-	CASSGGSYEQYF	TGTGCCAGCTCCGGCGGATCCTACGAGCAGTACTTC
TRBV19	TRBD1	14	TRBJ2-7	-	CASTAGTGGYEQYF	TGTGCCAGCACCGCCGGGACAGGGGGCTACGAGCAGTACTTC
TRBV16	-	14	TRBJ2-2	many	CASSDYHYTGELFF	TGTGCCAGCAGCGACTACCATTACACCGGGGAGCTGTTTTTT
TRBV6-5	-	14	TRBJ2-5	once	CASSYSGRQETQYF	TGTGCCAGCAGTTACTCAGGGAGGCAAGAGACCCAGTACTTC
TRBV2	TRBD1	14	TRBJ1-5	-	CASGPYRGDQPQHF	TGTGCCAGCGGGCCCTACAGGGGGGATCAGCCCCAGCATTTT
TRBV11-2	-	14	TRBJ2-7	-	CASSLDQATYEQYF	TGTGCCAGCAGCTTAGATCAAGCAACCTACGAGCAGTACTTC
TRBV7-9	TRBD1	15	TRBJ1-6	-	CASSLTGARNSPLHF	TGTGCCAGCAGCCTCACAGGGGCCCGAAATTCACCCCTCCACTTT
TRBV9	-	16	TRBJ2-3	-	CASSLTPGLLTDTQYF	TGTGCCAGCAGCCTTACTCCGGGACTTCTCACAGATACGCAGTATTTT
TRBV7-3	TRBD1	15	TRBJ2-5	-	CASSLQWDRQETQYF	TGTGCCAGCAGCTTACAGTGGGACAGACAAGAGACCCAGTACTTC
TRBV25-1	-	15	TRBJ1-3	-	CASSGKRAPGNTIYF	TGTGCCAGCAGTGGAAAACGAGCCCCCGGAAACACCATATATTTT
TRBV5-1	-	12	TRBJ2-7	-	CASSSGAYEQYF	TGCGCCAGCAGCTCGGGGGCCTACGAGCAGTACTTC
TRBV27	TRBD1	11	TRBJ2-1	-	CASRTGVEQFF	TGTGCCAGCAGGACAGGGGTGGAGCAGTTCTTC
TRBV25-1	-	12	TRBJ1-1	few	CASSGRSTEAFF	TGTGCCAGCAGTGGCCGGAGCACTGAAGCTTTCTTT
TRBV7-9	-	14	TRBJ1-2	-	CASSSLGSSYGYTF	TGTGCCAGCAGCTCCCTCGGGTCCTCCTATGGCTACACCTTC
TRBV19	TRBD1	16	TRBJ2-5	-	CASSFRDRAFQETQYF	TGTGCCAGTAGTTTCCGGGACAGGGCCTTTCAAGAGACCCAGTACTTC
TRBV4-3	-	15	TRBJ1-2	-	CASSQAQGVHYGYTF	TGCGCCAGCAGCCAGGCCCAAGGGGTGCACTATGGCTACACCTTC
TRBV9	-	17	TRBJ1-3	-	CASSGIQVLLSGNTIYF	TGTGCCAGCAGCGGAATACAGGTCCTTCTTTCTGGAAACACCATATATTTT
TRBV13	TRBD2	16	TRBJ2-1	few	CASSFLGLAGGNEQFF	TGTGCCAGCAGCTTCCTGGGACTAGCGGGAGGCAATGAGCAGTTCTTC
TRBV6-5	-	15	TRBJ2-7	-	CASRPSPESSYEQYF	TGTGCCAGCAGGCCCTCCCCCGAGTCCTCCTACGAGCAGTACTTC
TRBV19	-	15	TRBJ1-4	once	CASSILAATNEKLFF	TGTGCCAGTAGTATTCTAGCTGCAACTAATGAAAAACTGTTTTTT
TRBV6-5	-	16	TRBJ2-1	-	CASSYSVNPGYNEQFF	TGTGCCAGCAGTTACTCGGTAAACCCAGGGTACAATGAGCAGTTCTTC
TRBV5-1	-	11	TRBJ1-1	once	CASSLGREAFF	TGCGCCAGCAGCTTGGGCAGGGAAGCTTTCTTT
TRBV30	TRBD2	15	TRBJ2-2	once	CAGSGTSGHTGELFF	TGTGCCGGATCCGGGACTAGCGGTCACACCGGGGAGCTGTTTTTT
TRBV5-4	-	13	TRBJ1-6	-	CASSSPGNSPLHF	TGTGCCAGCAGTTCCCCGGGAAATTCACCCCTCCACTTT
TRBV11-3	TRBD2	16	TRBJ2-7	-	CASSSGLAGGPDEQYF	TGTGCCAGCAGCTCCGGACTAGCGGGAGGGCCCGACGAGCAGTACTTC
TRBV5-4	TRBD2	14	TRBJ2-3	-	CASSDGGAEDTQYF	TGTGCCAGCAGCGACGGGGGGGCCGAAGATACGCAGTATTTT
TRBV7-2	-	17	TRBJ2-1	-	CASSLDVYWTSYNEQFF	TGTGCCAGCAGCTTAGACGTATATTGGACTTCCTACAATGAGCAGTTCTTC
TRBV7-7	-	14	TRBJ2-7	-	CASSLDSYSYEQYF	TGTGCTAGCAGCTTAGACAGTTATTCCTACGAGCAGTACTTC
TRBV10-2	TRBD2	15	TRBJ2-2	-	CASSEERGYTGELFF	TGCGCCAGCAGTGAGGAGCGGGGGTACACCGGGGAGCTGTTTTTT
TRBV4-1	TRBD2	17	TRBJ2-1	-	CASSRGTGTSGYNEQFF	TGCGCCAGCAGCCGGGGAACCGGGACTAGCGGTTACAATGAGCAGTTCTTC
TRBV27	-	14	TRBJ2-2	-	CASSPYTQAGELFF	TGTGCCAGCAGCCCATATACGCAGGCGGGGGAGCTGTTTTTT
TRBV7-9	-	15	TRBJ1-5	-	CASSSYHYSNQPQHF	TGTGCCAGCAGCTCCTACCATTATAGCAATCAGCCCCAGCATTTT
TRBV27	-	13	TRBJ1-4	-	CASSFSTGEKLFF	TGTGCCAGCAGTTTTTCAACGGGGGAAAAACTGTTTTTT